A selection of T cell receptor beta chains follows, all from one sample in a study of blood T cell repertoires in COVID-19. Generated by immunoSEQ multiplex PCR, the TCRdb table keeps only in-frame clones and is missing some. The sample lists about 520,000 clones, approximately 85% seen once, with approximately 3.4% in the top ten. The sequencing input was peripheral blood. The receptors originated from a human donor in a cohort sampled during active COVID-19. CDR3s include the opening cysteine and the closing phenylalanine or tryptophan. The D gene is left open where the match is weak. Where a row states a size, it is once, few, many or the class of an expanded clone; other rows omit it.

D gene: .
CDR3 length: 13
clone size: .
V gene: TRBV28
J gene: TRBJ1-2
CDR3 DNA: TGTGCCAGCGGTCGCCGGGACTTCTATGGCTACACCTTC
CDR3 protein: CASGRRDFYGYTF

D gene: .
CDR3 length: 16
clone size: .
V gene: TRBV6-5
J gene: TRBJ1-4
CDR3 DNA: TGTGCCAGCAGTTACTCGAGGGTTGTAATTAGTGAAAAACTGTTTTTT
CDR3 protein: CASSYSRVVISEKLFF

D gene: TRBD2
CDR3 length: 17
clone size: .
V gene: TRBV7-3
J gene: TRBJ2-1
CDR3 DNA: TGTGCCAGCAGCTTAAATAATGCGGGAGCGTCCTACAATGAGCAGTTCTTC
CDR3 protein: CASSLNNAGASYNEQFF

D gene: .
CDR3 length: 14
clone size: .
V gene: TRBV4-2
J gene: TRBJ1-6
CDR3 DNA: TGTGCCAGCAGCCAAGATTCAACGGATTCACCCCTCCACTTT
CDR3 protein: CASSQDSTDSPLHF

D gene: TRBD2
CDR3 length: 19
clone size: .
V gene: TRBV4-2
J gene: TRBJ2-3
CDR3 DNA: TGTGCCAGCAGCCCCCTCCCGACTAGCGGGAGGTCTAATACAGATACGCAGTATTTT
CDR3 protein: CASSPLPTSGRSNTDTQYF

D gene: TRBD1
CDR3 length: 13
clone size: once
V gene: TRBV10-1
J gene: TRBJ2-3
CDR3 DNA: TGCGCCAGCAGCCGACAGGGATCAGATACGCAGTATTTT
CDR3 protein: CASSRQGSDTQYF

D gene: .
CDR3 length: 12
clone size: .
V gene: TRBV12-5
J gene: TRBJ2-1
CDR3 DNA: TGTGCTAGTGGTTTGAGTAGCTCCGGTGAGTTCTTC
CDR3 protein: CASGLSSSGEFF

D gene: .
CDR3 length: 14
clone size: .
V gene: TRBV9
J gene: TRBJ2-7
CDR3 DNA: TGTGCCAGCAGCCTTACTAGCGTCAGGGGCGAGCAGTACTTC
CDR3 protein: CASSLTSVRGEQYF

D gene: .
CDR3 length: 12
clone size: .
V gene: TRBV12-3/TRBV12-4
J gene: TRBJ2-5
CDR3 DNA: TGTGCCAGCAGCACAGGGACAGAGACCCAGTACTTC
CDR3 protein: CASSTGTETQYF

D gene: .
CDR3 length: 16
clone size: .
V gene: TRBV3-1/TRBV3-2
J gene: TRBJ1-1
CDR3 DNA: TGTGCCAGCAGCCTGTTTGGGGAGAGACATAACACTGAAGCTTTCTTT
CDR3 protein: CASSLFGERHNTEAFF

D gene: .
CDR3 length: 16
clone size: .
V gene: TRBV9
J gene: TRBJ2-2
CDR3 DNA: TGTGCCAGCAGCTTAGGGGAGATGAGGGACACCGGGGAGCTGTTTTTT
CDR3 protein: CASSLGEMRDTGELFF

D gene: .
CDR3 length: 17
clone size: .
V gene: TRBV18
J gene: TRBJ1-2
CDR3 DNA: TGTGCCAGCTCTCCCCAGGGTACCCGGACAGCTAACTATGGCTACACCTTC
CDR3 protein: CASSPQGTRTANYGYTF

D gene: .
CDR3 length: 15
clone size: .
V gene: TRBV10-1
J gene: TRBJ1-1
CDR3 DNA: TGCGCCAGCAGTGATAACTTAAGGGGGATCACTGAAGCTTTCTTT
CDR3 protein: CASSDNLRGITEAFF

D gene: TRBD1
CDR3 length: 15
clone size: .
V gene: TRBV4-3
J gene: TRBJ1-1
CDR3 DNA: TGCGCCAGCAGCCAATCTACAGGGGTAGGGGATGAAGCTTTCTTT
CDR3 protein: CASSQSTGVGDEAFF

D gene: .
CDR3 length: 11
clone size: .
V gene: TRBV6-5
J gene: TRBJ1-1
CDR3 DNA: TGTGCCAGCAGCCACTATACTGAAGCTTTCTTT
CDR3 protein: CASSHYTEAFF

D gene: .
CDR3 length: 16
clone size: .
V gene: TRBV5-8
J gene: TRBJ2-1
CDR3 DNA: TGTGCCAGCAGCTTGAGGGGAACAAGGGACTACAATGAGCAGTTCTTC
CDR3 protein: CASSLRGTRDYNEQFF

D gene: .
CDR3 length: 14
clone size: .
V gene: TRBV6-5
J gene: TRBJ1-2
CDR3 DNA: TGTGCCAGCAGTTACTCGCCGAGTAACTATGGCTACACCTTC
CDR3 protein: CASSYSPSNYGYTF

D gene: .
CDR3 length: 14
clone size: .
V gene: TRBV3-1/TRBV3-2
J gene: TRBJ1-1
CDR3 DNA: TGTGCCAGCAGCCAAAGGAGTATTAACACTGAAGCTTTCTTT
CDR3 protein: CASSQRSINTEAFF

D gene: .
CDR3 length: 14
clone size: .
V gene: TRBV27
J gene: TRBJ1-1
CDR3 DNA: TGTGCCAGCAGTTTTCGGGGGGCCAGGACTGAAGCTTTCTTT
CDR3 protein: CASSFRGARTEAFF

D gene: TRBD1
CDR3 length: 14
clone size: .
V gene: TRBV5-1
J gene: TRBJ2-7
CDR3 DNA: TGCGCCAGCAGCCCAGGACAGGCAAACTACGAGCAGTACTTC
CDR3 protein: CASSPGQANYEQYF

D gene: .
CDR3 length: 13
clone size: .
V gene: TRBV24-1
J gene: TRBJ2-3
CDR3 DNA: TGTGCCACCAGTGGGATCGGGGCAGATACGCAGTATTTT
CDR3 protein: CATSGIGADTQYF

D gene: .
CDR3 length: 14
clone size: .
V gene: TRBV19
J gene: TRBJ2-7
CDR3 DNA: TGTGCCAGTAGTTCATCGACAGGTCCCTACGAGCAGTACTTC
CDR3 protein: CASSSSTGPYEQYF

D gene: .
CDR3 length: 14
clone size: .
V gene: TRBV2
J gene: TRBJ2-7
CDR3 DNA: TGTGCCAGCAGTGTAGCTGGACACTACTACGAGCAGTACTTC
CDR3 protein: CASSVAGHYYEQYF

D gene: .
CDR3 length: 16
clone size: .
V gene: TRBV3-1/TRBV3-2
J gene: TRBJ2-2
CDR3 DNA: TGTGCCAGCAGGTTGGGGGCGGGAGCGAACACCGGGGAGCTGTTTTTT
CDR3 protein: CASRLGAGANTGELFF

D gene: .
CDR3 length: 11
clone size: .
V gene: TRBV21-1
J gene: TRBJ2-1
CDR3 DNA: TGTGCCAGCAGCATTCAGAATGAGCAGTTCTTC
CDR3 protein: CASSIQNEQFF

D gene: TRBD1
CDR3 length: 15
clone size: .
V gene: TRBV19
J gene: TRBJ1-2
CDR3 DNA: TGTGCCAGTAGTATCCCAGGACAGGGGGACTATGGCTACACCTTC
CDR3 protein: CASSIPGQGDYGYTF

D gene: .
CDR3 length: 15
clone size: .
V gene: TRBV4-1
J gene: TRBJ2-5
CDR3 DNA: TGCGCCAGCAGCCAAGGCGCGCTAGCCGAGGAGACCCAGTACTTC
CDR3 protein: CASSQGALAEETQYF

D gene: TRBD1
CDR3 length: 15
clone size: .
V gene: TRBV9
J gene: TRBJ1-1
CDR3 DNA: TGTGCCAGCAGCGTATCTCCAGGGGGCGAGACTGAAGCTTTCTTT
CDR3 protein: CASSVSPGGETEAFF

D gene: TRBD1
CDR3 length: 17
clone size: .
V gene: TRBV28
J gene: TRBJ1-3
CDR3 DNA: TGTGCCAGCAGTTTCCTACAAACAGGGGGCAACCGGGACACCATATATTTT
CDR3 protein: CASSFLQTGGNRDTIYF